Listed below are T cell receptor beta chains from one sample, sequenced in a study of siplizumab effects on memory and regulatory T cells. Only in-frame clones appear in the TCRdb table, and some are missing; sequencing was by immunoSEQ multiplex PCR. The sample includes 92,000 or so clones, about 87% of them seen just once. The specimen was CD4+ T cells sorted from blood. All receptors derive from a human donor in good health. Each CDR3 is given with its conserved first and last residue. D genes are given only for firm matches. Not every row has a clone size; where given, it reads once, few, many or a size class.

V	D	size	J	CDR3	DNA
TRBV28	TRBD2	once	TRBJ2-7	CASSLIFSGRPSYEQYF	TGTGCCAGCAGTTTAATTTTTAGCGGGAGGCCCTCCTACGAGCAGTACTTC
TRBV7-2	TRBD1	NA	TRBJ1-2	CASSLQRTGDGYTF	TGTGCCAGCAGCTTACAGAGGACAGGGGATGGCTACACCTTC
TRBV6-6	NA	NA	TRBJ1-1	CASSNDVNTEAFF	TGTGCCAGCAGTAACGACGTGAACACTGAAGCTTTCTTT
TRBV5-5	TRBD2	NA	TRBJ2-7	CASSFQPGLAGHEQYF	TGTGCCAGCAGCTTCCAACCGGGACTAGCGGGCCACGAGCAGTACTTC
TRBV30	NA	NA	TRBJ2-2	CAWSPGRADPGELFF	TGTGCCTGGAGTCCCGGCAGGGCAGACCCCGGGGAGCTGTTTTTT
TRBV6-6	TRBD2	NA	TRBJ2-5	CATSGSLAVETQYF	TGTGCCACCAGTGGTAGTCTAGCGGTCGAGACCCAGTACTTC
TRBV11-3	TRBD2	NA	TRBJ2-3	CASSQSGTVDTQYF	TGTGCCAGCAGCCAAAGCGGGACGGTCGATACGCAGTATTTT
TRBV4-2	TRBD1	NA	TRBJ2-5	CASSQDHRGFETQYF	TGTGCCAGCAGCCAAGACCACAGGGGTTTCGAGACCCAGTACTTC
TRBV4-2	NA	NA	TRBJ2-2	CASSQDEALFF	TGTGCCAGCAGCCAAGACGAGGCGCTGTTTTTT
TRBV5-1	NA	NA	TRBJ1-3	CASSGGLGNTIYF	TGCGCCAGCAGCGGGGGACTTGGAAACACCATATATTTT
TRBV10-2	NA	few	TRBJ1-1	CASSEFQGSTEAFF	TGCGCCAGCAGTGAGTTCCAGGGTTCCACTGAAGCTTTCTTT
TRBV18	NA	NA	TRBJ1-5	CASSLVRNSNQPQHF	TGTGCCAGCTCACTTGTCAGAAATAGCAATCAGCCCCAGCATTTT
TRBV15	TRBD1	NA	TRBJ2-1	CATSRDPGGLNEQFF	TGTGCCACCAGCAGAGATCCAGGGGGCCTAAATGAGCAGTTCTTC
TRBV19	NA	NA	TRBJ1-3	CASSAEGHHSGNTIYF	TGTGCCAGTAGTGCGGAAGGCCACCACTCTGGAAACACCATATATTTT
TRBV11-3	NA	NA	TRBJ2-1	CASSFTRTTVRYEQFF	TGTGCCAGCAGCTTCACTAGGACTACGGTTCGCTATGAGCAGTTCTTC
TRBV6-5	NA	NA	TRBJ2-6	CASSLVVGGANVLTF	TGTGCCAGCAGTTTGGTTGTTGGTGGGGCCAACGTCCTGACTTTC
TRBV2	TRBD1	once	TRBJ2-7	CASTWTGPLEQYF	TGTGCCAGCACTTGGACAGGCCCGTTGGAGCAGTACTTC
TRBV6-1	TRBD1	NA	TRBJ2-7	CARGTGNYEQYF	TGTGCCAGAGGGACAGGTAACTACGAGCAGTACTTC
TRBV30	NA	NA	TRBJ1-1	CAWKTGRNTEAFF	TGTGCCTGGAAGACAGGAAGGAACACTGAAGCTTTCTTT
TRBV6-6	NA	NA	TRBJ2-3	CASSYSSTDTQYF	TGTGCCAGCAGTTACTCATCGACAGATACGCAGTATTTT
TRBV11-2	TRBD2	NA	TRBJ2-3	CASSLDVAGYSDTQYF	TGTGCCAGCAGCTTAGATGTAGCGGGGTATTCAGATACGCAGTATTTT
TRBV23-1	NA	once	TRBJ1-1	CASSQSRGSVAAFF	TGCGCCAGCAGTCAATCGAGGGGGAGCGTGGCAGCTTTCTTT
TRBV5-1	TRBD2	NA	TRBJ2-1	CASGERDVPYNEQFF	TGCGCCAGCGGTGAGCGGGATGTCCCCTACAATGAGCAGTTCTTC
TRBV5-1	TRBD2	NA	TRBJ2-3	CASSSTAQASGRAADTQYF	TGCGCCAGCAGCTCCACAGCTCAGGCTAGCGGGAGGGCGGCAGATACGCAGTATTTT
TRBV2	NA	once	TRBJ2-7	CASIFHEQYF	TGTGCCAGCATATTCCACGAGCAGTACTTC
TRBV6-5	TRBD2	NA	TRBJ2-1	CASSYSGGSSYNEQFF	TGTGCCAGCAGTTACTCCGGCGGGAGCTCCTACAATGAGCAGTTCTTC
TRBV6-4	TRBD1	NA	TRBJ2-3	CASRSGQGETDTQYF	TGTGCCAGCAGATCAGGACAGGGGGAGACAGATACGCAGTATTTT
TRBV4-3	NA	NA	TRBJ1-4	CASSQDRTNEKLFF	TGCGCCAGCAGCCAGGACAGAACTAATGAAAAACTGTTTTTT
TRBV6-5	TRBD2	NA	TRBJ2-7	CASSYYGGRASDEQYF	TGTGCCAGCAGTTACTACGGGGGGAGGGCCTCGGACGAGCAGTACTTC
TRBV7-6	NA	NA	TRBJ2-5	CASSSARRRQETQYF	TGTGCCAGCAGCTCCGCAAGGAGGAGACAAGAGACCCAGTACTTC
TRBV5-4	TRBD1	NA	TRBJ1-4	CASSLRTGKGEKLFF	TGTGCCAGCAGCCTCCGGACAGGAAAGGGTGAAAAACTGTTTTTT
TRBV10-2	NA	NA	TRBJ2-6	CASSTRVSGANVLTF	TGCGCCAGCAGTACCAGGGTATCCGGGGCCAACGTCCTGACTTTC
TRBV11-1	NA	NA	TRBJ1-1	CASSLALRDAEAFF	TGTGCCAGCAGCTTAGCGCTACGTGACGCTGAAGCTTTCTTT
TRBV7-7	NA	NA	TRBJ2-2	CASSIIGRLDTGELFF	TGTGCTAGCAGCATTATAGGCCGGCTGGACACCGGGGAGCTGTTTTTT
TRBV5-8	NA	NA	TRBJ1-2	CASRVVGTGSYGYTF	TGTGCCAGCAGAGTTGTGGGGACGGGGAGCTATGGCTACACCTTC
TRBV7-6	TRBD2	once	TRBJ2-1	CASSLRTSGTYNEQFF	TGTGCCAGCAGCCTGCGGACTAGCGGGACCTACAATGAGCAGTTCTTC
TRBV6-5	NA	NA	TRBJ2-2	CASMSQTTNTGELFF	TGTGCCAGCATGAGTCAGACAACGAACACCGGGGAGCTGTTTTTT
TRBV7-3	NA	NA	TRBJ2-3	CASSFSPTDTQYF	TGTGCCAGCAGCTTCTCCCCCACAGATACGCAGTATTTT
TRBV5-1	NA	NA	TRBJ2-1	CASSLGGTPYNEQFF	TGCGCCAGCAGCTTGGGGGGGACCCCATACAATGAGCAGTTCTTC
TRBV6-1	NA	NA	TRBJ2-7	CASKTFAYEQYF	TGTGCCAGCAAGACATTCGCCTACGAGCAGTACTTC
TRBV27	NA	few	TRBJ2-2	CASRVVGVLGELFF	TGTGCCAGCAGGGTTGTCGGGGTTTTAGGGGAGCTGTTTTTT
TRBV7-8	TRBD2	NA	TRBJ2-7	CASSLLGGVAREQYF	TGTGCCAGCAGCCTCCTTGGGGGGGTGGCCCGTGAGCAGTACTTC
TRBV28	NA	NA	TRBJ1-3	CASIRGWGGNTIYF	TGTGCCAGCATTAGGGGTTGGGGAGGAAACACCATATATTTT
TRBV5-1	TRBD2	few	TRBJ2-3	CASSLGLAASSGTQYF	TGCGCCAGCAGCTTAGGACTAGCGGCCTCCTCGGGTACGCAGTATTTT